This TCR beta chain was sequenced in a study of cytomegalovirus exposure and HLA in healthy donors. The method was immunoSEQ multiplex PCR; TCRdb's version includes in-frame clones alone and lacks a portion of them. The sample carries tens of thousands of clones, 94% recorded once. Study-wide results and caveats: The authors confirmed in vitro that three CMV-associated chains were specific for CMV antigens. About 180 TCR beta chains were listed as cytomegalovirus-associated.

Notes on this clone: Its antigen is not identified.

The V gene end was trimmed by 6 bases and the J gene end by 2 bases; junction bases not matched to a gene: 9. Germline CDR1 is MDHEN and CDR2 is SYDVKM. The CDR3 length is 16 residues. The TCR sequence derives from a woman aged 18-29 years in good health and CMV-seronegative. This chain connects TRBV28 to TRBJ1-5; TRBD1 matches at 8 bases. The sequenced sample consisted of PBMCs. CDR3 DNA sequence: TGTGCCAGCAGCACGACAGGGGAGGGGGGCAATCAGCCCCAGCATTTT. This sequence encodes CASSTTGEGGNQPQHF.